This TCR beta chain was captured in a study of blood T cell repertoires in COVID-19. Study at large: From the United States, Italy and Spain came samples of acute and convalescent COVID-19. PBMCs, B-cell-depleted T cells, or T cells provided the cDNA or gDNA that made up the material.

Authors' data handling: For nucleated cells, counts were estimated from reference gene primer amplification. Method: immunoSEQ multiplex PCR; TCRdb's copy keeps in-frame clones and lacks some. For V, J and clone size, that table is used; D and trimming come from the DNA. The profile shows about 19,000 clones, 80% to 90% of them singletons. This CDR3 is built from 16 residues. Germline V gene data show CDR1 as MDHEN and CDR2 as SYDVKM. V lost 5 bases and J lost 5, with 18 bases in between. The V and J genes are TRBV28 and TRBJ2-2; possible D gene TRBD2, 5 bases. The sample comprised peripheral blood. The sequence was collected from a human donor in a cohort sampled during active COVID-19. In DNA, the CDR3 is TGTGCCAGCAGTCCCCCCCGGGGTGGAGGAACCGGGGAGCTGTTTTTT. This gives the protein CASSPPRGGGTGELFF.